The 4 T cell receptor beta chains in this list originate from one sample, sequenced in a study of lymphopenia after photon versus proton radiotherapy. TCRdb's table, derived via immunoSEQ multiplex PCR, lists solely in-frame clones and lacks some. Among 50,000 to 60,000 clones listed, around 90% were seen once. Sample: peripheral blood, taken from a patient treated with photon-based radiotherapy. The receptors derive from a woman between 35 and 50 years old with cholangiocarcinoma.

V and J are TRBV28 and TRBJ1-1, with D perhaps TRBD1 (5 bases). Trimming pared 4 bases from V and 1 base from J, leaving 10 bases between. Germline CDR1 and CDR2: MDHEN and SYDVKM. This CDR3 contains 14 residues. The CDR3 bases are TGTGCCAGCAGTTCCAGGGACGGGAACACTGAAGCTTTCTTT. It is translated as CASSSRDGNTEAFF. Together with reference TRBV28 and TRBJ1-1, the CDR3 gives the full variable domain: DVKVTQSSRYLVKRTGEKVFLECVQDMDHENMFWYRQDPGLGLRLIYFSYDVKMKEKGDIPEGYSVSREKKERFSLILESASTNQTSMYLCASSSRDGNTEAFFGQGTRLTVV.

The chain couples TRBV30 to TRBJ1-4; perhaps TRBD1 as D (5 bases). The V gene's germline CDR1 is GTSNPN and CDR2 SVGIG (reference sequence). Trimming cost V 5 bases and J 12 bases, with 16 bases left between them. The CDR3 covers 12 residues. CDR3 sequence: CAWGTGMRELFF. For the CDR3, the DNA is TGTGCCTGGGGGACGGGGATGAGGGAACTGTTTTTT.

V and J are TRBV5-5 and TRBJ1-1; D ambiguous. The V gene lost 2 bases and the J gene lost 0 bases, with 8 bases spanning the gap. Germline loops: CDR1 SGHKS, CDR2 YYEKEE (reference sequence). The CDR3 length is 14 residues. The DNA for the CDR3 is TGTGCCAGCAGCTTACCCTTCATGAACACTGAAGCTTTCTTT. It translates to CASSLPFMNTEAFF.

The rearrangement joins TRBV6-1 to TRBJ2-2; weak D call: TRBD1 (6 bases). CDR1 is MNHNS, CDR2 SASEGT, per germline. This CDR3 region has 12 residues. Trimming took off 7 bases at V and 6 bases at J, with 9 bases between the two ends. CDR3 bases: TGTGCCAGCATTAACAGGGCCGGGGAGCTGTTTTTT. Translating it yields CASINRAGELFF.